A single sample gave rise to the 30 T cell receptor beta chains below, sequenced in a study of tumor-infiltrating lymphocytes in glioblastoma multiforme. TCR beta libraries were built from RNA through three nested multiplex PCR rounds using modified ARM-PCR. Using its own MiXCR run on the multiplex PCR reads, TCRdb lists one record per CDR3 protein. The data contain 12,000 to 15,000 distinct CDR3 sequences, roughly two thirds of them singletons. Sequenced material: brain tumor tissue. These receptor sequences come from a male donor with glioblastoma.

A note on this clonotype: The CDR3 carries no conserved terminal phenylalanine or tryptophan, so it likely arises from a read error. The rearrangement links TRBV18 to TRBJ2-2, with a tentative D call TRBD2 (6 bases). This CDR3 has 17 amino acids. In germline, CDR1 is KGHSH, CDR2 LQKENI. V lost 3 bases and J 5 bases, leaving 19 bases between the germline ends. The CDR3 spells CASSPNSAERVTGELFS. In DNA form, the CDR3 reads TGTGCCAGCTCACCGAACAGCGCGGAGCGGGTGACCGGGGAGCTGTTTTCT.

This rearrangement joins TRBV6-1 to TRBJ2-5; D is uncertain. The germline V gene encodes CDR1 MNHNS and CDR2 SASEGT. Trimming removed 2 bases at V and 7 bases at J, with 8 bases between. The CDR3 is made up of 12 amino acids. CDR3 sequence: CASSESVVTQYF. The CDR3 bases are TGTGCCAGCAGTGAAAGTGTAGTGACCCAGTACTTC.

The gene calls are TRBV6-6 and TRBJ1-2, with a possible D match to TRBD1 (5 bases). Germline CDR1 is MNHNY and CDR2 is SVGAGI (reference sequence). The CDR3 sequence is 12 residues long. Trimming took 4 bases from V and 7 from J, leaving 10 bases between them. The CDR3, as DNA: TGTGCCAGCAGTTCCGGGGGGTCTGGCTACACCTTC. It encodes CASSSGGSGYTF.

The CDR3 spells CATSTSLAGNSYGQYF. Written as DNA, the CDR3 is TGTGCCACGTCGACGAGTTTAGCGGGAAACTCCTACGGGCAATACTTC. The V and J genes are TRBV11-2 and TRBJ2-7; TRBD2 aligns across 8 bases. This CDR3 has 16 amino acids. CDR1 and CDR2 from the germline V gene are SGHAT and FQNNGV. J was trimmed by 13 bases and V by 10 bases; bases with no gene match: 27.

Details on this clonotype: This CDR3 fails to terminate in the conserved phenylalanine or tryptophan, so it likely reflects a read error. The V and J genes are TRBV5-1 and TRBJ1-2; D may be TRBD1 (5 bases). Germline-derived CDR1 and CDR2 are SGHRS and YFSETQ. The CDR3 is 13 residues long. The CDR3 loop reads CAISSGTFYGYTS. In DNA form, the CDR3 reads TGCGCCATCAGCTCCGGGACCTTCTATGGCTACACCTCC.

On this clonotype itself: One end of the junction is discordant with germline, which a read error may explain. The rearrangement joins TRBV11-3 to TRBJ2-1; D is undetermined. The CDR3 covers 12 residues. CDR1 is SGHNT and CDR2 is YENEEA in the germline V gene. The chain's CDR3 is CATSLVLGEQFF. CDR3 bases: TGTGCCACCAGCTTAGTTCTCGGTGAGCAGTTCTTC.

As concerns this clonotype: At one boundary the junction diverges from the germline segment, which might be a read error. The chain employs TRBV20-1 and TRBJ2-1; 8 bases map to TRBD2. Germline V gene data show CDR1 as DFQATT and CDR2 as SNEGSKA (reference sequence). CDR3 length: 14 amino acids. CDR3 DNA sequence: TGCAATGCTAGAAGGGCACTAGCGGATAATGAGCAGTTCTTC. Amino acids: CNARRALADNEQFF.

This clonotype appeared once. At one of its ends the junction is not consistent with the germline gene, which may arise from a read error. The rearrangement joins TRBV6-5 to TRBJ2-1; 12 nucleotides align to TRBD2. The CDR3 is 18 amino acids. Germline V gives CDR1 MNHEY, CDR2 SVGAGI. In DNA form, the CDR3 reads TGTGGCAGCAGTTACTCGGCGACTAGCGGGGGCTCCTACAATGAGCAGTTCTTC. It codes for CGSSYSATSGGSYNEQFF.

Comments on this clonotype: Mismatch with germline at one junction end may stem from a read error. The J gene is TRBJ2-1, the V gene TRBV11-2; 7 nucleotides match TRBD2. TRBJ2-5 explains the end of the DNA better; the J call may be wrong. Per germline, CDR1 SGHAT and CDR2 FQNNGV. This CDR3 has 16 residues. The CDR3 spells CASSLGGGRVGEAQYF. As DNA, the CDR3 is TGTGCCAGCAGCTTAGGGGGAGGGAGGGTCGGAGAGGCCCAGTACTTC.

This chain connects TRBV20-1 to TRBJ2-1; 8 positions agree with TRBD2. V shed 1 base, J shed 2 bases, and the junction held 7 bases outside the gene matches. The CDR3 spans 16 residues. CDR1 is DFQATT and CDR2 is SNEGSKA in the germline V gene (reference sequence). Here the CDR3 DNA reads TGCAGTGCTAGAGCCTATAGCGGGGACACCTACAATGAGCAGTTCTTC. It codes for CSARAYSGDTYNEQFF.

V usage is TRBV12-3 or TRBV12-4 and J usage is TRBJ1-1; D gene unclear. Trimming stripped 3 bases from V and 11 bases from J, with 22 bases between. The CDR3 length is 15 residues. CDR3 sequence reads: CASSFARTAGGEAFF. The DNA for the CDR3 is TGTGCCAGCAGTTTCGCCCGGACCGCGGGCGGGGAGGCTTTCTTT.

The chain uses TRBV11-3 and TRBJ1-1, with a possible D match to TRBD1 (6 bases). The CDR3 contains 15 residues. Germline CDR1 is SGHNT and CDR2 is YENEEA. V lost 1 base to trimming and J lost 4 bases, with 13 bases between them. Here the CDR3 reads CASSLGTARSTEAFF. The CDR3 DNA reads TGTGCCAGCAGCTTAGGGACAGCTAGGAGCACTGAAGCTTTCTTT.

As concerns this clonotype: A read error is likely, as this CDR3 ends without the conserved phenylalanine or tryptophan. The V call is TRBV11-3, the J call TRBJ2-3; D is unclear. There are 14 residues in the CDR3. Germline values: CDR1 SGHNT, CDR2 YENEEA. The CDR3 loop is CASSFESHIDRQYS. DNA for the CDR3: TGTGCCAGCAGCTTTGAGAGTCACATAGATAGGCAGTATTCT.

To note about this clonotype: Given the absence of the conserved phenylalanine or tryptophan at the CDR3 end, a read error is likely. The J gene is TRBJ2-7, the V gene TRBV11-1, with TRBD2 matching 8 bases. The CDR3 contains 14 residues. Germline V CDR1 and CDR2: SGHAT, FQDESV (reference sequence). V gave up 5 bases and J gave up 6 bases; unmatched junction bases: 9. Written as DNA, the CDR3 is TGTGCCAGCAGCGAACCGGGACTAGGTGGCGAGCAGTACTCC. Its protein product is CASSEPGLGGEQYS.

The chain recombines TRBV5-6 with TRBJ2-7, with TRBD2 matching over 10 bases. Germline V CDR1 and CDR2: SGHDT, YYEEEE. V was clipped by 0 bases and J by 7 bases; unmatched bases: 7. CDR3 length equals 15 residues. The CDR3 sequence: CASSLEWLAGEEQYF. CDR3 DNA: TGTGCCAGCAGCTTGGAGTGGCTAGCGGGAGAAGAGCAGTACTTC.

By frequency in the sample, this clonotype is medium-sized. The rearrangement joins TRBV12-3 or TRBV12-4 to TRBJ2-5, with 7 bases identical to TRBD1. V lost 6 bases, J lost 2 bases, and 12 bases stayed unmatched. The CDR3 is 16 amino acids. CDR3: CASSPPGRQGQETQYF. In DNA, the CDR3 is TGTGCCAGCAGCCCACCCGGTCGACAGGGACAAGAGACCCAGTACTTC.

Only one count was recorded for this clonotype. The chain employs TRBV4-1 and TRBJ2-5; 12 bases agree with TRBD2. V dropped 0 bases and J dropped 7; count of bases not matched to a gene: 6. The CDR3 is made up of 16 amino acids. CDR1 and CDR2 (germline): MGHRA, YSYEKL. Here the CDR3 reads CASSQDLAGGMGTQYF. CDR3 nucleotides: TGCGCCAGCAGCCAAGATCTAGCGGGAGGGATGGGGACCCAGTACTTC.

Only one count was recorded for this clonotype. Relative to the germline gene, one junction end is altered; a read error may explain this. The V gene is TRBV30, the J gene TRBJ2-7; D possibly matches TRBD1 or TRBD2 (6 bases each). The CDR3 spans 14 residues. Germline CDR1 GTSNPN, CDR2 SVGIG (reference sequence). CDR3 region: CTWRDGPGANEQYF. The CDR3 DNA follows: TGTACCTGGAGAGACGGCCCGGGGGCCAACGAGCAGTACTTC.

The gene calls are TRBV11-2 and TRBJ2-1; the D gene is possibly TRBD2 (5 bases). V was clipped by 1 base and J by 7 bases, with 17 bases between them. Looked up from germline, CDR1 is SGHAT and CDR2 is FQNNGV. There are 16 residues in the CDR3. The CDR3 reads CASSLGVAARGNEQFF. CDR3 coding DNA: TGTGCCAGCAGCTTAGGGGTGGCGGCCCGGGGTAATGAGCAGTTCTTC.

With regard to this clonotype: It may be a read error: a sequence one base away is much more abundant. The rearrangement joins TRBV11-2 to TRBJ2-1, with D possibly being TRBD1 (6 bases). The CDR3 totals 12 residues. In germline, CDR1 is SGHAT, CDR2 FQNNGV. This chain's CDR3 is CVSLDRGNEQFF. CDR3 bases: TGTGTCAGCTTAGATAGGGGGAATGAGCAGTTCTTC.

This chain connects TRBV12-3 or TRBV12-4 to TRBJ2-1, with TRBD2 matching over 8 bases. The length of the CDR3 is 19 residues. The ends lost 3 bases at V and 7 bases at J; junction bases unmatched: 20. The CDR3 here is CASSFGPAGKRELENEQFF. The CDR3 nucleotides are TGTGCCAGCAGTTTCGGGCCTGCGGGCAAGCGGGAGTTAGAAAATGAGCAGTTCTTC.

The genes are TRBV29-1 and TRBJ2-2, with D possibly called TRBD1 or TRBD2 (7 bases each). Germline-derived CDR1 and CDR2 are SQVTM and ANQGSEA. This CDR3 is built from 14 residues. Trimming removed 4 bases at V and 5 bases at J, with 14 bases between. CDR3 protein: CSVARQGGTGELFF. Here the CDR3 DNA reads TGCAGCGTTGCTAGACAGGGAGGGACCGGGGAGCTGTTTTTT.

Only one count was recorded for this clonotype. A junction boundary mismatches the germline segment, possibly from a read error. This sequence joins TRBV20-1 and TRBJ2-7, with 12 bases matching TRBD2. CDR3 length equals 15 residues. CDR1 DFQATT and CDR2 SNEGSKA come from the germline V gene (reference sequence). The CDR3 reads CSAIGLAGGLYKQCF. For the CDR3, the DNA is TGCAGTGCTATAGGGCTAGCGGGAGGGTTGTACAAGCAGTGCTTC.

This clonotype has only one observation. Sequence at one end of the junction differs from germline and may be a read error. The gene calls are TRBV4-1 and TRBJ2-5; 10 bases fit TRBD2. The CDR3 runs to 14 residues. Germline V lookup: CDR1 MGHRA, CDR2 YSYEKL. CDR3 sequence (DNA): TGCGCCGGCAGCTCGACTAGCGGGCAAGAGACCCAGTACTTC. Protein product: CAGSSTSGQETQYF.

With respect to this clonotype: A much larger clonotype is one base distant, so this may be a read error. The V gene is TRBV6-2 or TRBV6-3, the J gene TRBJ1-1; TRBD1 matches 7 bases. Germline V gene lookup returns CDR1 MNHEY and CDR2 SVGEGT. This CDR3 spans 13 amino acids. The CDR3 coding sequence is TGTGCCCGCAGGCGACAGGGCGACACTGAAGCTTTCTTT. It translates to CARRRQGDTEAFF.

The V and J genes are TRBV12-3 or TRBV12-4 and TRBJ1-5, with D maybe TRBD1 (6 bases). With 7 bases removed from V and 2 bases from J, the gap between germline ends came to 12 bases. This CDR3 has 14 residues. CDR3 DNA sequence: TGTGCCAGCACAAGACAGGAAGGCAATCAGCCCCAGCATTTT. Translated: CASTRQEGNQPQHF.

Note on this clonotype: An end of the junction does not agree with germline; a read error may underlie this. The chain combines TRBV20-1 with TRBJ1-5; 8 positions agree with TRBD1. The CDR3 is 14 residues long. CDR1 DFQATT and CDR2 SNEGSKA come from the germline V gene (reference sequence). The CDR3 is CSARMGQVNPPQHF. CDR3 in DNA: TGCAGTGCTAGGATGGGACAGGTTAATCCGCCCCAGCATTTT.

The chain joins TRBV11-2 to TRBJ2-7; a possible D gene is TRBD2 (5 bases). This CDR3 comprises 15 residues. Trimming left V 11 bases short and J 4 bases short, with 24 bases between. The germline V gene has CDR1 SGHAT and CDR2 FQNNGV. This chain's CDR3 is CAGNFSSLALYEQYF. The CDR3 coding sequence is TGTGCCGGCAACTTCTCTAGCCTAGCATTATACGAGCAGTACTTC.

About this clonotype itself: One end of the junction does not line up with germline, which may come from a read error. V and J are TRBV6-1 and TRBJ2-2; maybe TRBD1 (7 bases). From germline, CDR1 is MNHNS and CDR2 SASEGT. This CDR3 has 14 residues. CDR3 region: CASGRDRLTGELFF. CDR3 nucleotide sequence: TGTGCCAGTGGGCGGGACAGACTCACCGGGGAGCTATTTTTT.

With regard to this clonotype: Compared with germline, one end of the junction differs, possibly owing to a read error. The V and J genes are TRBV6-5 and TRBJ2-1; D is possibly TRBD1 (5 bases). From germline, CDR1 is MNHEY and CDR2 SVGAGI. This CDR3 spans 14 amino acids. The DNA of the CDR3 is TGTGCCAACAGTTACAGGCCGGGCTTCGTTGAGCAGTTCTTC. This translates into CANSYRPGFVEQFF.